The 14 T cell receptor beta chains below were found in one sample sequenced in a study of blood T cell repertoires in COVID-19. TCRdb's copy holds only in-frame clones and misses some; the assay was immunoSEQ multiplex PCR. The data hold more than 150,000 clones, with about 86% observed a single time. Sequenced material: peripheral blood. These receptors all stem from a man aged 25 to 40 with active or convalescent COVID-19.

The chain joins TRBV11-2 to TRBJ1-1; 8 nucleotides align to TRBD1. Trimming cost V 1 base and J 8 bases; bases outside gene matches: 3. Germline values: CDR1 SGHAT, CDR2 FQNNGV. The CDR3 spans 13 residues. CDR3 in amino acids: CASSLGGDREAFF. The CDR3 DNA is TGTGCCAGCAGCTTAGGTGGGGACAGGGAAGCTTTCTTT.

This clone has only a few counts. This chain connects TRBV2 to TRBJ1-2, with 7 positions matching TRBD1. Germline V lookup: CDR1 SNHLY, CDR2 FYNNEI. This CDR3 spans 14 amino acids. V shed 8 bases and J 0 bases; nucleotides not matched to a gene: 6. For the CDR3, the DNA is TGTGCCAGCGGTAGCAGGGGGGCTAACTATGGCTACACCTTC. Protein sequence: CASGSRGANYGYTF.

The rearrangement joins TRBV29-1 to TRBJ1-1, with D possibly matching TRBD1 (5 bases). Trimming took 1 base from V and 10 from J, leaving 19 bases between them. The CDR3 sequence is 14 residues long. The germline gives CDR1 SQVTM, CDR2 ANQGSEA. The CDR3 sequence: CSVEAQLTARSAFF. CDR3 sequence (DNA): TGCAGCGTTGAAGCCCAACTGACAGCCCGATCAGCTTTCTTT. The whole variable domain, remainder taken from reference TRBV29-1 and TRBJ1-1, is SAVISQKPSRDICQRGTSLTIQCQVDSQVTMMFWYRQQPGQSLTLIATANQGSEATYESGFVIDKFPISRPNLTFSTLTVSNMSPEDSSIYLCSVEAQLTARSAFFGQGTRLTVV.

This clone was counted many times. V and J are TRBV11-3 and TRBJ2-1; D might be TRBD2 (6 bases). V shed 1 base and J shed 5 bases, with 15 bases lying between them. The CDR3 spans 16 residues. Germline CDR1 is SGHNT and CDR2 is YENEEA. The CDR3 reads CASSLVGTVGDNEQFF. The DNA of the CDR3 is TGTGCCAGCAGCTTAGTGGGGACTGTCGGGGACAATGAGCAGTTCTTC.

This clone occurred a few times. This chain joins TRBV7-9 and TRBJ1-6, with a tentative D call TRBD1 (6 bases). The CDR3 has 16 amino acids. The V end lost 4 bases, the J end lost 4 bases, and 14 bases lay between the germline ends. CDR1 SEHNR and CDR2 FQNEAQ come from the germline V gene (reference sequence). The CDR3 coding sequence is TGTGCCAGCAGCTCGAACAGGGCGACGTATAATTCACCCCTCCACTTT. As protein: CASSSNRATYNSPLHF.

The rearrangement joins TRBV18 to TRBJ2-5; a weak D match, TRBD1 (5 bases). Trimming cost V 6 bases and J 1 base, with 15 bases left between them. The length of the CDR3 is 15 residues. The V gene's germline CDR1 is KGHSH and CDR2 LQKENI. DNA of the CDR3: TGTGCCAGCTCTCCGACAGAGCCCATCCAAGAGACCCAGTACTTC. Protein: CASSPTEPIQETQYF.

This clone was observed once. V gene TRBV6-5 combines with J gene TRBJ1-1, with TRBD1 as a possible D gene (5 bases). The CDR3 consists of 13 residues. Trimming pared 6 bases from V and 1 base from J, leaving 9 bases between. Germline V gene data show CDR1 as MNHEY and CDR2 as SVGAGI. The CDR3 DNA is TGTGCCAGCAGCTCCGGACAGAACACTGAAGCTTTCTTT. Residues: CASSSGQNTEAFF.

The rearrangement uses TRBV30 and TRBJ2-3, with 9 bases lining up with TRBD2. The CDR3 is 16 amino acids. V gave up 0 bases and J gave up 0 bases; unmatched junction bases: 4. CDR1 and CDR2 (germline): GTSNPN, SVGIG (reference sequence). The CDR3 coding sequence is TGTGCCTGGAGTGTAGGTAGCGGGGGCAGCACAGATACGCAGTATTTT. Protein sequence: CAWSVGSGGSTDTQYF.

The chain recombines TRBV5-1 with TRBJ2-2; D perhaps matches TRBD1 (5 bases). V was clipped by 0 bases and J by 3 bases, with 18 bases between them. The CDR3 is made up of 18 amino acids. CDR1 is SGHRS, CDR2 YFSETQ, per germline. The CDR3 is CASSLEGARLMDTGELFF. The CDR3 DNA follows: TGCGCCAGCAGCTTGGAAGGGGCGCGGTTAATGGACACCGGGGAGCTGTTTTTT.

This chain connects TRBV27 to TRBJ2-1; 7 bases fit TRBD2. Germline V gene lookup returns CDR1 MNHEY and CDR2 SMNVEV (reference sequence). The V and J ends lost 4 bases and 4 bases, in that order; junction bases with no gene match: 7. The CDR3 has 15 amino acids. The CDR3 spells CASSSGRDGYNEQFF. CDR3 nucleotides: TGTGCCAGCAGTTCGGGGAGGGACGGATACAATGAGCAGTTCTTC.

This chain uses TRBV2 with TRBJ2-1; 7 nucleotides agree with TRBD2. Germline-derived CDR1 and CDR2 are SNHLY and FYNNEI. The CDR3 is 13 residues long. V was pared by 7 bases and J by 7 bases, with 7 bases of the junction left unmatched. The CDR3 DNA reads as TGTGCCAGCATTGTGGGGGAGGGAAATGAGCAGTTCTTC. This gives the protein CASIVGEGNEQFF.

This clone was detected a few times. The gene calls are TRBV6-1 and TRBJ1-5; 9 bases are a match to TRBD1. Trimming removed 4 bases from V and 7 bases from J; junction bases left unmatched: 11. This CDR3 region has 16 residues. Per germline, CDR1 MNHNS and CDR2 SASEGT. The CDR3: CASSVLRGQGDQPQHF. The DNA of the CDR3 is TGTGCCAGCAGTGTTCTTAGGGGACAGGGTGACCAGCCCCAGCATTTT.

CDR3 amino acids: CASSSEGPAGIAGNTIYF. In DNA, the CDR3 is TGTGCCAGCAGCTCAGAGGGGCCCGCGGGGATAGCTGGAAACACCATATATTTT. The genes are TRBV9 and TRBJ1-3; weak D call: TRBD1 (5 bases). V lost 4 bases and J 2 bases, leaving 22 bases between the germline ends. There are 18 residues in the CDR3. Germline V CDR1 and CDR2: SGDLS, YYNGEE. The full variable domain, rest sourced from reference TRBV9 and TRBJ1-3, is DSGVTQTPKHLITATGQRVTLRCSPRSGDLSVYWYQQSLDQGLQFLIQYYNGEERAKGNILERFSAQQFPDLHSELNLSSLELGDSALYFCASSSEGPAGIAGNTIYFGEGSWLTVV.

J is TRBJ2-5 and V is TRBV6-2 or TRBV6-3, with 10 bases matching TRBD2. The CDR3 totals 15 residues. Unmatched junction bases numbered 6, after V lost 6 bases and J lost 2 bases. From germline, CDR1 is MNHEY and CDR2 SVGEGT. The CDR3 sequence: CASSSLAGGQETQYF. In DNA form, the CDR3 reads TGTGCCAGCAGCAGTTTAGCGGGGGGACAAGAGACCCAGTACTTC.